The T cell receptor (beta chain) described here comes from a study of T cell responses to AZD1222 COVID-19 vaccine. This CDR3 has 13 amino acids. V lost 0 bases to trimming and J lost 6 bases; unmatched junction nucleotides: 0. CDR1 is SGHNT, CDR2 YYREEE, per germline (reference sequence). As for this clone: Its matching antigen is unknown.

TCRdb keeps only in-frame clones here, not all; method: immunoSEQ multiplex PCR. The sample lists about 180,000 clones, approximately 90% occurring once. The study's findings and limits: The span of vaccine-associated CD4 TCRs extended across spike, with dominance at 160-218 and 743-854. Rises in breadth and depth of Spike-specific TCRs came after two AZD1222 doses. Baseline serostatus was positive in only five to seven AZD1222 recipients.

The source of this sequence is an adult in good health. The chain couples TRBV5-4 to TRBJ2-3; 8 bases align to TRBD2. Sequenced here: peripheral blood, sampled on day 0 of AZD1222 vaccination. The CDR3 bases are TGTGCCAGCAGCTTGGAGCGGGGGGATACGCAGTATTTT. This sequence encodes CASSLERGDTQYF.